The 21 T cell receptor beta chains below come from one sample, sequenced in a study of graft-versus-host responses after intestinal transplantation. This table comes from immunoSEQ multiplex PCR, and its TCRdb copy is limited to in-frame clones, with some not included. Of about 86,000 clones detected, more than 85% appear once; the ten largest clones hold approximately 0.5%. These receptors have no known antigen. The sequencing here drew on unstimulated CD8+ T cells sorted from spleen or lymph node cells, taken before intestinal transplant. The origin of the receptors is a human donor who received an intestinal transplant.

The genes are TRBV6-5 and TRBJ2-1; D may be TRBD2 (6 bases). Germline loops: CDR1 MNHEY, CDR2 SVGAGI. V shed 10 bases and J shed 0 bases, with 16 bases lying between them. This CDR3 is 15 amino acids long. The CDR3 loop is CATCPGGSSYNEQFF. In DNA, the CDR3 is TGTGCCACCTGTCCCGGAGGGAGCTCCTACAATGAGCAGTTCTTC.

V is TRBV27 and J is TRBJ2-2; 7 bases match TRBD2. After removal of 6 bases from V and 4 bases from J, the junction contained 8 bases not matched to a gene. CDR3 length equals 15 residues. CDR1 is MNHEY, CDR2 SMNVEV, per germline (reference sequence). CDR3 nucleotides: TGTGCCAGCAGGCTGGGGACTACGGTCACCGGGGAGCTGTTTTTT. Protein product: CASRLGTTVTGELFF.

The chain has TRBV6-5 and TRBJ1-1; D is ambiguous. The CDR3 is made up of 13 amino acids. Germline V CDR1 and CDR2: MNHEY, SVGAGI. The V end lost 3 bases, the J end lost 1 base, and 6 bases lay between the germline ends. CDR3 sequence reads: CASSYEGNTEAFF. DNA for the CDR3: TGTGCCAGCAGTTATGAGGGGAACACTGAAGCTTTCTTT.

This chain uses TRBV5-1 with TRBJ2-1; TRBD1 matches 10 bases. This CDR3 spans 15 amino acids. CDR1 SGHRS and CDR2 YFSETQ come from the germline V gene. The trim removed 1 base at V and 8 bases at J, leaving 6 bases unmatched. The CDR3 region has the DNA TGCGCCAGCAGCTTGACCTGGACAGGGGGGGATGAGCAGTTCTTC. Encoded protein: CASSLTWTGGDEQFF. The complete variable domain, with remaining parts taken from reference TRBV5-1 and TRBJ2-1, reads KAGVTQTPRYLIKTRGQQVTLSCSPISGHRSVSWYQQTPGQGLQFLFEYFSETQRNKGNFPGRFSGRQFSNSRSEMNVSTLELGDSALYLCASSLTWTGGDEQFFGPGTRLTVL.

Here the CDR3 reads CASSQKRGPTYEQYF. The CDR3 region has the DNA TGTGCCAGCAGCCAAAAGCGGGGACCTACCTACGAGCAGTACTTC. This chain links TRBV6-5 with TRBJ2-7; 7 nucleotides match TRBD2. V lost 6 bases, J lost 2 bases, and 10 bases stayed unmatched. From germline, CDR1 is MNHEY and CDR2 SVGAGI. The CDR3 runs 15 residues.

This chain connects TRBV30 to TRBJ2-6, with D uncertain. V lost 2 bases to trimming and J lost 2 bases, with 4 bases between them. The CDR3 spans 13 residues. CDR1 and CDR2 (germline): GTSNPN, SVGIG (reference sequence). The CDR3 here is CAWSLPGANVLTF. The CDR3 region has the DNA TGTGCCTGGAGTCTTCCTGGGGCCAACGTCCTGACTTTC.

Here the CDR3 reads CASSSIEVREGTYNEQFF. CDR3 DNA: TGTGCCAGCAGTTCAATCGAAGTGCGGGAGGGTACTTACAATGAGCAGTTCTTC. The chain recombines TRBV28 with TRBJ2-1; 9 bases fit TRBD2. Germline lookup yields CDR1 MDHEN and CDR2 SYDVKM. The V gene end was trimmed by 4 bases and the J gene end by 4 bases; junction bases not matched to a gene: 14. The CDR3 runs to 18 residues.

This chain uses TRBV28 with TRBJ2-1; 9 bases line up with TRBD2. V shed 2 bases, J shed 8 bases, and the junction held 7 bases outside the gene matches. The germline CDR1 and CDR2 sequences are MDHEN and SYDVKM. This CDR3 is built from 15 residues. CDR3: CASSLRLAGWDEQFF. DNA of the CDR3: TGTGCCAGCAGTTTACGTCTAGCGGGATGGGATGAGCAGTTCTTC.

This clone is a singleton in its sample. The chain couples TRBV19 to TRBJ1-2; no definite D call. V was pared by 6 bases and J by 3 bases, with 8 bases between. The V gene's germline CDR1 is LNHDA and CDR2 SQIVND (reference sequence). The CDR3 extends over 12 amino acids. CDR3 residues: CASRGRDYGYTF. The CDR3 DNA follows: TGTGCCAGTAGAGGGAGAGACTATGGCTACACCTTC.

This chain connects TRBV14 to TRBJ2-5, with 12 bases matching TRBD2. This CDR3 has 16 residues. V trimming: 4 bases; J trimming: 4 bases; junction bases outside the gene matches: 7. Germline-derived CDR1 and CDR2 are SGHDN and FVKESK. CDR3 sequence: CASSLGLAGPRETQYF. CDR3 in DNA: TGTGCCAGCAGCCTAGGACTAGCGGGGCCCCGAGAGACCCAGTACTTC.

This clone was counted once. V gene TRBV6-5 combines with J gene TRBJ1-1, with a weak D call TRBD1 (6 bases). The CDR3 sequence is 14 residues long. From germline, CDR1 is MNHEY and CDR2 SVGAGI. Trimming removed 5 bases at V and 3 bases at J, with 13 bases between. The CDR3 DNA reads TGTGCCAGCAGTGGCTCAGGGGCTGACACTGAAGCTTTCTTT. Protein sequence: CASSGSGADTEAFF.

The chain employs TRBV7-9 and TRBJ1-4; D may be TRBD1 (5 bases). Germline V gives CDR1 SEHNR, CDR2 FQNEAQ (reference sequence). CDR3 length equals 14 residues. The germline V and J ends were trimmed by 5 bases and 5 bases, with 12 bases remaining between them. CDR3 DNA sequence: TGTGCCAGCAGCCAACCAGGGTCAAATGAAAAACTGTTTTTT. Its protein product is CASSQPGSNEKLFF.

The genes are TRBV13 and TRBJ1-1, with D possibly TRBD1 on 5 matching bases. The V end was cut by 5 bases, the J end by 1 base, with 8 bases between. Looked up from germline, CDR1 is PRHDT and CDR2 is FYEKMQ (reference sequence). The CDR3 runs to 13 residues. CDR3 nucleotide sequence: TGTGCCAGCAGCGCTACAGGGAACACTGAAGCTTTCTTT. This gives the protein CASSATGNTEAFF.

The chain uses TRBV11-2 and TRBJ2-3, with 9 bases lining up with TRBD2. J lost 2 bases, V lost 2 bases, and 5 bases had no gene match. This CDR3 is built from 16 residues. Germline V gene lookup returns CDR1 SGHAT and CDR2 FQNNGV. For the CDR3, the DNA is TGTGCCAGCAGCTTAAGGGCTAGCGGGAACACAGATACGCAGTATTTT. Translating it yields CASSLRASGNTDTQYF.

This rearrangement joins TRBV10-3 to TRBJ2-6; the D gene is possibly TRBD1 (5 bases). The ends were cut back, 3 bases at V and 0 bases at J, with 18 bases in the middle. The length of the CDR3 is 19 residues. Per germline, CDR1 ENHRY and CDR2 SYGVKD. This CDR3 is CAISERPIQESSGANVLTF. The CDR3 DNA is TGTGCCATCAGTGAAAGACCGATACAGGAGTCCTCTGGGGCCAACGTCCTGACTTTC.

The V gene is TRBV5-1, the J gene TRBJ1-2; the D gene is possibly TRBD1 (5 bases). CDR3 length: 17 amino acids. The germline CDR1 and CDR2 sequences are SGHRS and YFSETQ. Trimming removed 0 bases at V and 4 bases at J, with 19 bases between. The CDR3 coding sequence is TGCGCCAGCAGCTTGGATTCGGGGGACCGACAGACCTATGGCTACACCTTC. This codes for CASSLDSGDRQTYGYTF. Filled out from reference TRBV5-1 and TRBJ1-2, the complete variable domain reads KAGVTQTPRYLIKTRGQQVTLSCSPISGHRSVSWYQQTPGQGLQFLFEYFSETQRNKGNFPGRFSGRQFSNSRSEMNVSTLELGDSALYLCASSLDSGDRQTYGYTFGSGTRLTVV.

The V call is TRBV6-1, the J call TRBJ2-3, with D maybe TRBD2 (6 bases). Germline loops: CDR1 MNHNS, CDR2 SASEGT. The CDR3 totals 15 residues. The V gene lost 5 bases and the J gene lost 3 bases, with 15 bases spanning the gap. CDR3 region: CASSLPAGKTDTQYF. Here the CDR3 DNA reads TGTGCCAGCAGTCTCCCTGCGGGGAAGACAGATACGCAGTATTTT.

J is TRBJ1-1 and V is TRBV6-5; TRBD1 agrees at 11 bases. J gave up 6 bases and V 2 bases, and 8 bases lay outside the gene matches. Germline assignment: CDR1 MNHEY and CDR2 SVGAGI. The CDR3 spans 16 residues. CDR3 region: CASSYHNPGQGAEAFF. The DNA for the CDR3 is TGTGCCAGCAGTTACCACAACCCGGGACAGGGGGCTGAAGCTTTCTTT.

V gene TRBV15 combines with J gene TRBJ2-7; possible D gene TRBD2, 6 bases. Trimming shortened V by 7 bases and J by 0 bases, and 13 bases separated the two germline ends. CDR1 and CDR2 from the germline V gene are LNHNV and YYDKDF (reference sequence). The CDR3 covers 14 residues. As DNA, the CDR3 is TGTGCCACCAAGGAGGGCTGGAACTCCTACGAGCAGTACTTC. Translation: CATKEGWNSYEQYF.

CDR3 DNA: TGTGCCAGCAGTTTAGACAGGGTAAATGGCTACACCTTC. This gives the protein CASSLDRVNGYTF. The J gene is TRBJ1-2, the V gene TRBV27; 7 bases align to TRBD1. Germline-derived CDR1 and CDR2 are MNHEY and SMNVEV (reference sequence). The V segment lost 2 bases and the J segment 6 bases; nucleotides outside the gene matches: 3. The CDR3 is 13 amino acids.

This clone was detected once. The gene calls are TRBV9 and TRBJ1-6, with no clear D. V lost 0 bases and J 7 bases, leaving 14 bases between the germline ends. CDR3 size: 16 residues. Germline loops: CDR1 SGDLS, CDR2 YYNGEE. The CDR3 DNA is TGTGCCAGCAGCGTAGGTAGGCGGCCGGGGAATTCACCCCTCCACTTT. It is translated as CASSVGRRPGNSPLHF. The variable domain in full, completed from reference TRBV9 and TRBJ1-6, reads DSGVTQTPKHLITATGQRVTLRCSPRSGDLSVYWYQQSLDQGLQFLIQYYNGEERAKGNILERFSAQQFPDLHSELNLSSLELGDSALYFCASSVGRRPGNSPLHFGNGTRLTVT.